This entry describes one T cell receptor beta chain. The antigen is undetermined. The CDR3 has 14 residues. Through a sample-barcoded 5' primer and a J-beta primer mix, a second PCR was run for 7 to 11 cycles. TCRdb re-called the 5' RACE reads through MiXCR, storing one row per CDR3 protein. The sample shows roughly 1.5 million distinct CDR3 sequences, approximately 43% of them seen only once. The data were obtained in a study of blood T cells in healthy people across ages. Study-wide findings and caveats: Long-lived and aged donors differed, with more naive CD4+ cells and higher diversity in the long-lived. Diversity of TCR beta per million T cells declined in a roughly linear way with age.

Sequencing input: blood. The chain joins TRBV21-1 to TRBJ1-5; no check of the table's D call, TRBD1, against the DNA was made. TRBV21-1 is a recognized pseudogene. The TCR comes from a woman under 30 in good health. CDR3 loop: CASAQGGEGQPQHF. The DNA of the CDR3 is TGTGCCAGCGCCCAGGGGGGGGAGGGTCAGCCCCAGCATTTT.